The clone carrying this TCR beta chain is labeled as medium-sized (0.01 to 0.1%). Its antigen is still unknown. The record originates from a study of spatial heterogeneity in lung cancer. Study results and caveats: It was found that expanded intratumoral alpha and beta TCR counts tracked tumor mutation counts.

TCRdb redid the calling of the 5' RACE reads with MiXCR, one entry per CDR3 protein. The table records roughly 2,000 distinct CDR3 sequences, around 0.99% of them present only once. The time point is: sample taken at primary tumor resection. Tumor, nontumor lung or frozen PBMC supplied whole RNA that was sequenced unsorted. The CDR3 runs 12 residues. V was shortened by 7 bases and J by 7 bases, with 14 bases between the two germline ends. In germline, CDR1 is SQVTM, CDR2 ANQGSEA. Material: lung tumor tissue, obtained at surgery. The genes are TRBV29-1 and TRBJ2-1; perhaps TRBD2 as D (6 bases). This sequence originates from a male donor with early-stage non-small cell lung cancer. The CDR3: CSGGANGNEQFF. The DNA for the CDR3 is TGCAGCGGCGGGGCGAATGGGAATGAGCAGTTCTTC.